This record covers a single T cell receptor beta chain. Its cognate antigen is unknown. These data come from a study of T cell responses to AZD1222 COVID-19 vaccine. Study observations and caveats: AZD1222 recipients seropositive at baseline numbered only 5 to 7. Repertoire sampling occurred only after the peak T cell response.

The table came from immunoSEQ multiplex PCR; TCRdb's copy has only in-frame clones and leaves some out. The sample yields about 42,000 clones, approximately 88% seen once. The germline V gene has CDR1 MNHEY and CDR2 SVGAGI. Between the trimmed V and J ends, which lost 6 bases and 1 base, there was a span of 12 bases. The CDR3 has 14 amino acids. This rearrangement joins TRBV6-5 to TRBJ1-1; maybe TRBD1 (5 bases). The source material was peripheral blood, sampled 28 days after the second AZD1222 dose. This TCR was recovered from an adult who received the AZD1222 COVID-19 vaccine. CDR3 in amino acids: CASRRQGGNTEAFF. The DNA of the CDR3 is TGTGCCAGCAGGAGGCAGGGTGGGAACACTGAAGCTTTCTTT.